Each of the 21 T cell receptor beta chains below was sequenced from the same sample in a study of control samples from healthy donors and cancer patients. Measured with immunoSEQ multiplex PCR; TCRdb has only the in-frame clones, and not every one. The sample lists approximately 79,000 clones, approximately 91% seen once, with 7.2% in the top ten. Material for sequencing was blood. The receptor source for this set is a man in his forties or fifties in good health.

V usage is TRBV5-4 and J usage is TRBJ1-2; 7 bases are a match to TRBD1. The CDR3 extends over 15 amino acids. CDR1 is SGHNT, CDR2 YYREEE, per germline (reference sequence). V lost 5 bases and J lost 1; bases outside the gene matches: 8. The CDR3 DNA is TGTGCCAGCAGTCCCCCGGACAGGTTTAACTATGGCTACACCTTC. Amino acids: CASSPPDRFNYGYTF.

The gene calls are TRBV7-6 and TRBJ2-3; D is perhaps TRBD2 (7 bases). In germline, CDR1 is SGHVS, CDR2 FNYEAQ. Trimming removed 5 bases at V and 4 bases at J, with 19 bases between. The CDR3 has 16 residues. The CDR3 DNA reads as TGTGCCAGCAGCCAGGGAGGGGGGGGCGGGGCAGATACGCAGTATTTT. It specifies CASSQGGGGGADTQYF.

CDR3 nucleotides: TGTGCCAGCTCACCGACCGACAGGGAGCGGGAGACCCAGTACTTC. This translates into CASSPTDRERETQYF. The V gene is TRBV18, the J gene TRBJ2-5; 7 bases agree with TRBD1. In germline, CDR1 is KGHSH, CDR2 LQKENI. V was pared by 3 bases and J by 5 bases, with 9 bases of the junction left unmatched. The CDR3 is made up of 15 amino acids. Filled out from reference TRBV18 and TRBJ2-5, the complete variable domain reads NAGVMQNPRHLVRRRGQEARLRCSPMKGHSHVYWYRQLPEEGLKFMVYLQKENIIDESGMPKERFSAEFPKEGPSILRIQQVVRGDSAAYFCASSPTDRERETQYFGPGTRLLVL.

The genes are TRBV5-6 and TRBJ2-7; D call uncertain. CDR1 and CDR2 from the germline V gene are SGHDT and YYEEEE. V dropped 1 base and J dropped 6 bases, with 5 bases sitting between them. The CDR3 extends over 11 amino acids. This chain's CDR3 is CASSLFAEQYF. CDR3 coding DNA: TGTGCCAGCAGCTTGTTTGCCGAGCAGTACTTC.

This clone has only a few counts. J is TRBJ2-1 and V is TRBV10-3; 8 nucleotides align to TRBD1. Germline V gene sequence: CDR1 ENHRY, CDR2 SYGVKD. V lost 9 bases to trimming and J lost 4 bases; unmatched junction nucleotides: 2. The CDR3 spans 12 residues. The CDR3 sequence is CAMTGEYNEQFF. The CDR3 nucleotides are TGTGCCATGACAGGGGAATACAATGAGCAGTTCTTC.

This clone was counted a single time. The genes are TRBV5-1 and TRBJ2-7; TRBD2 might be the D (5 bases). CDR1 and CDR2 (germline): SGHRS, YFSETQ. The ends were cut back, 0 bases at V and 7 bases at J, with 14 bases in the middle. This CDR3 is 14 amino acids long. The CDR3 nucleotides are TGCGCCAGCAGCTTGGTCCCCGGGATGGGAGAGCAGTACTTC. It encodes CASSLVPGMGEQYF.

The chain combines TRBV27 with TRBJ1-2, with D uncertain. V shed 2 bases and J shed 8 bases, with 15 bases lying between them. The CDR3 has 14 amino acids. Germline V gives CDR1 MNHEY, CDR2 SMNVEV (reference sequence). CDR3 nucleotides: TGTGCCAGCAGTTTAAAACCACAGATGCGGGGCTACACCTTC. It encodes CASSLKPQMRGYTF.

In DNA, the CDR3 is TGTGCCAGCAGCGTAGGACAGGGGACGAGCTCCTACGAGCAGTACTTC. It encodes CASSVGQGTSSYEQYF. This chain joins TRBV9 and TRBJ2-7; 8 nucleotides match TRBD1. This CDR3 has 16 residues. The V gene's germline CDR1 is SGDLS and CDR2 YYNGEE. With 0 bases clipped from V and 0 bases from J, the junction kept 5 bases outside the gene matches.

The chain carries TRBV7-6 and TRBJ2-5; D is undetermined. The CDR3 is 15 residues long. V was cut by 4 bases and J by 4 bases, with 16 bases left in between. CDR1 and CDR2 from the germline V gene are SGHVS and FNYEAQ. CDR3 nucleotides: TGTGCCAGCAGCTATCTACGGGTCGGTGGAGAGACCCAGTACTTC. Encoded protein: CASSYLRVGGETQYF.

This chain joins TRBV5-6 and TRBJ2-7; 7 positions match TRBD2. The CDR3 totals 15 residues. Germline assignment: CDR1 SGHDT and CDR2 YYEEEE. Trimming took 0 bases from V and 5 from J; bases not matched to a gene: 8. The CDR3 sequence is CASSLVGGSIHEQYF. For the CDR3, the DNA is TGTGCCAGCAGCTTGGTCGGGGGGTCCATTCACGAGCAGTACTTC.

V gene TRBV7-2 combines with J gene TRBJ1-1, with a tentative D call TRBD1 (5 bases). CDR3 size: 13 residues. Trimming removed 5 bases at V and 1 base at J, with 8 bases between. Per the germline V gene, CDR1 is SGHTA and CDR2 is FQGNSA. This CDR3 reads CASSTQGNTEAFF. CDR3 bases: TGTGCCAGCAGCACCCAGGGGAACACTGAAGCTTTCTTT.

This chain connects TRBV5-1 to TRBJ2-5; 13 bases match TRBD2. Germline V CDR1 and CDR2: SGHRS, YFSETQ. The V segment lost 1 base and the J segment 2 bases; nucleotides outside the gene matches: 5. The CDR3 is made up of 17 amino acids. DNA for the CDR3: TGCGCCAGCAGCTTGACCTGGACTAGCGGGGGTCAAGAGACCCAGTACTTC. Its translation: CASSLTWTSGGQETQYF.

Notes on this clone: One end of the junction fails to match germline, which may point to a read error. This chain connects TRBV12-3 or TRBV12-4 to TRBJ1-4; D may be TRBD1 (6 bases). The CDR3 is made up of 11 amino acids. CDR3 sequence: CASSLGQIPAF. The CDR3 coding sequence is TGTGCCAGCAGTTTGGGACAAATCCCTGCCTTT.

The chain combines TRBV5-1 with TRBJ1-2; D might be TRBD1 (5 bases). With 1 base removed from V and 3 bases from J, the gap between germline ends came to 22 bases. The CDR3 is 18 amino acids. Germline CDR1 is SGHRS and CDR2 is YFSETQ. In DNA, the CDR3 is TGCGCCAGCAGCTTGAGTGCAGGGCCCAACTCCTTTTACTATGGCTACACCTTC. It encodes CASSLSAGPNSFYYGYTF.

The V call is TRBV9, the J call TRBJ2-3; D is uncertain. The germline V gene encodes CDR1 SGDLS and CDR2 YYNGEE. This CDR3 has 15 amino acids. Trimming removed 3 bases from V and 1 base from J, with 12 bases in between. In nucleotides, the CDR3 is TGTGCCAGCAGCGGGTTGGTGATCGGCACAGATACGCAGTATTTT. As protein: CASSGLVIGTDTQYF.

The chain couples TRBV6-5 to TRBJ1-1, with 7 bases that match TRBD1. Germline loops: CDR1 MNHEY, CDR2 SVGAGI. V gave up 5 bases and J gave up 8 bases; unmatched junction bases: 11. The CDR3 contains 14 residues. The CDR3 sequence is CASSPGGDPAEAFF. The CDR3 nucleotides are TGTGCCAGCAGTCCAGGGGGTGACCCGGCCGAAGCTTTCTTT.

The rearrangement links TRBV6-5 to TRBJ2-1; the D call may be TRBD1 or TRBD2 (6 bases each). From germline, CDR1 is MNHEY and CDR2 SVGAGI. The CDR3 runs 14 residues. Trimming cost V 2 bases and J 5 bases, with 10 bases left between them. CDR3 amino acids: CASSYAGHHNEQFF. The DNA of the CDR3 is TGTGCCAGCAGTTACGCGGGACACCACAATGAGCAGTTCTTC.

The CDR3 is CASSSRSSTGELFF. CDR3 nucleotides: TGCGCCAGCAGCTCAAGATCAAGCACCGGGGAGCTGTTTTTT. V and J are TRBV5-1 and TRBJ2-2; D uncertain. With 3 bases removed from V and 4 bases from J, the gap between germline ends came to 10 bases. The CDR3 extends over 14 amino acids. Germline CDR1 is SGHRS and CDR2 is YFSETQ.

In nucleotides, the CDR3 is TGTGCCACCAGTGACCCGACAGTATCAACTAACTATGGCTACACCTTC. It yields the protein CATSDPTVSTNYGYTF. The V call is TRBV24-1, the J call TRBJ1-2, with a weak D call TRBD1 (5 bases). The length of the CDR3 is 16 residues. The V gene lost 4 bases and the J gene lost 0 bases, with 14 bases spanning the gap. CDR1 KGHDR and CDR2 SFDVKD come from the germline V gene.

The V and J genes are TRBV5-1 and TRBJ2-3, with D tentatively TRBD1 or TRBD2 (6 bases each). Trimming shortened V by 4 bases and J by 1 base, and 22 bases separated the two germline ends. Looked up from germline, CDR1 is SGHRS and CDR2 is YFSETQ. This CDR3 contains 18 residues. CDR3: CASSRSTGTPGGTDTQYF. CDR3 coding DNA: TGCGCCAGCAGCAGATCCACCGGGACACCGGGGGGCACAGATACGCAGTATTTT.

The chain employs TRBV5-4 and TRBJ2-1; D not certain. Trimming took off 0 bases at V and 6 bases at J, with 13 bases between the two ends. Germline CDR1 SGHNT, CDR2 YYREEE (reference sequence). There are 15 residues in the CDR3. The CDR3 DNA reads TGTGCCAGCAGCTTGGAGTGGGCCCTTTCCAATGAGCAGTTCTTC. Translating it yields CASSLEWALSNEQFF.